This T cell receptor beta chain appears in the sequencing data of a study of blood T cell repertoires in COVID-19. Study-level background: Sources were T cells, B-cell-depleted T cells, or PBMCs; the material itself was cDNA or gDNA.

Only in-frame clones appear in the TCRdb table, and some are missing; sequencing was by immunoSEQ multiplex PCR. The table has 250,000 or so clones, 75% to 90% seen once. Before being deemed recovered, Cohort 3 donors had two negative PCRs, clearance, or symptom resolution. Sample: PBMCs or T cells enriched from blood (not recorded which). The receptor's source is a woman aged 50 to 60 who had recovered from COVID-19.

The CDR3 sequence is CASSYGTGVGEKLFF. Here the CDR3 DNA reads TGTGCCAGCAGTTACGGTACAGGGGTCGGTGAAAAACTGTTTTTT. The V gene is TRBV6-5, the J gene TRBJ1-4; 7 bases line up with TRBD1. Germline lookup yields CDR1 MNHEY and CDR2 SVGAGI. This CDR3 comprises 15 residues. Trimming removed 2 bases from V and 7 bases from J; junction bases left unmatched: 7.